Listed here are 20 T cell receptor beta chains from one sample, sequenced in a study of T cells in Graves' hyperthyroidism and ophthalmopathy. Researchers took RNA transcripts and amplified the TCR beta CDR3 regions from them. Researchers ran a first-round RT-PCR on the TCR CDR3 using the HTBI primer set. One entry per CDR3 protein results from TCRdb running MiXCR on the multiplex PCR reads. This sample has approximately 530,000 distinct CDR3 sequences, with 15% to 20% found just once. Sequencing used blood. Source of these receptors: a man aged 35-49 years with Graves' ophthalmopathy.

There are a few counts of this clonotype. J is TRBJ1-2 and V is TRBV2; D may be TRBD1 (6 bases). Germline CDR1 SNHLY, CDR2 FYNNEI. The CDR3 is 14 amino acids. The V end lost 6 bases, the J end lost 6 bases, and 17 bases lay between the germline ends. This CDR3 reads CASSGLRGADGYTF. CDR3 coding DNA: TGTGCCAGCAGCGGCCTGAGGGGGGCCGATGGCTACACCTTC.

The V and J genes are TRBV10-3 and TRBJ1-5; 10 nucleotides align to TRBD1. The CDR3 consists of 14 residues. Germline V CDR1 and CDR2: ENHRY, SYGVKD. Trimming removed 5 bases from V and 6 bases from J; junction bases left unmatched: 4. The CDR3 protein is CAISPGQGTQPQHF. Here the CDR3 DNA reads TGTGCCATCAGTCCGGGACAGGGGACTCAGCCCCAGCATTTT.

This clonotype was detected many times. This CDR3 is CASSFKLAGPGELFF. CDR3 sequence (DNA): TGTGCCAGCAGCTTTAAACTAGCGGGACCCGGGGAGCTGTTTTTT. This chain joins TRBV11-2 and TRBJ2-2; 10 bases are shared with TRBD2. The CDR3 contains 15 residues. The trim removed 3 bases at V and 6 bases at J, leaving 4 bases unmatched. Germline CDR1 SGHAT, CDR2 FQNNGV. Filled out from reference TRBV11-2 and TRBJ2-2, the complete variable domain reads EAGVAQSPRYKIIEKRQSVAFWCNPISGHATLYWYQQILGQGPKLLIQFQNNGVVDDSQLPKDRFSAERLKGVDSTLKIQPAKLEDSAVYLCASSFKLAGPGELFFGEGSRLTVL.

This chain connects TRBV9 to TRBJ2-5; perhaps TRBD1 as D (6 bases). V was shortened by 0 bases and J by 4 bases, with 16 bases between the two germline ends. This CDR3 has 16 residues. The V gene's germline CDR1 is SGDLS and CDR2 YYNGEE. In nucleotides, the CDR3 is TGTGCCAGCAGCGTAGGTAGCAGGGGAAATGGAGAGACCCAGTACTTC. Translating gives CASSVGSRGNGETQYF.

In this sample, this clonotype turned up a few times. V and J are TRBV20-1 and TRBJ2-7, with a possible D match to TRBD1 (5 bases). The CDR3 extends over 12 amino acids. The V gene's germline CDR1 is DFQATT and CDR2 SNEGSKA (reference sequence). V was shortened by 6 bases and J by 5 bases, with 14 bases between the two germline ends. CDR3 nucleotides: TGCAGTGCGTCCAGGGTAAGGAACGAGCAGTACTTC. It codes for CSASRVRNEQYF.

In its sample, this clonotype was seen many times. The chain has TRBV6-1 and TRBJ2-1; possible D gene TRBD1, 5 bases. Deletions cut 7 bases from V and 8 bases from J, with 15 bases between. This CDR3 has 13 amino acids. Germline V gene lookup returns CDR1 MNHNS and CDR2 SASEGT. The CDR3 here is CASKGLAGHEQFF. The CDR3 region has the DNA TGTGCCAGCAAAGGTCTCGCAGGGCATGAGCAGTTCTTC.

V usage is TRBV12-5 and J usage is TRBJ2-5, with D possibly matching TRBD2 (5 bases). The CDR3 loop spans 15 amino acids. V lost 0 bases, J lost 3 bases, and 11 bases lay in between. Germline values: CDR1 LGHNT, CDR2 FRNRAP. The CDR3 here is CASGLVAVGKETQYF. The CDR3, as DNA: TGTGCTAGTGGTTTGGTAGCGGTGGGGAAAGAGACCCAGTACTTC.

The chain employs TRBV20-1 and TRBJ2-7, with D tentatively TRBD2 (6 bases). The V gene's germline CDR1 is DFQATT and CDR2 SNEGSKA (reference sequence). The CDR3 has 15 amino acids. Between the trimmed V and J ends, which lost 1 base and 1 base, there was a span of 14 bases. This chain's CDR3 is CSARVPGGNSYEQYF. The CDR3 DNA reads as TGCAGTGCTAGAGTTCCTGGCGGGAATTCCTACGAGCAGTACTTC.

This clonotype was detected many times. The chain recombines TRBV28 with TRBJ2-1; 8 nucleotides line up with TRBD2. This CDR3 contains 15 residues. The germline V gene has CDR1 MDHEN and CDR2 SYDVKM. The trim removed 2 bases at V and 1 base at J, leaving 1 base unmatched. CDR3 protein: CASSLGLASYNEQFF. In nucleotides, the CDR3 is TGTGCCAGCAGTTTAGGACTAGCTTCCTACAATGAGCAGTTCTTC. Full variable domain (rest looked up from reference TRBV28 and TRBJ2-1): DVKVTQSSRYLVKRTGEKVFLECVQDMDHENMFWYRQDPGLGLRLIYFSYDVKMKEKGDIPEGYSVSREKKERFSLILESASTNQTSMYLCASSLGLASYNEQFFGPGTRLTVL.

CDR3 amino acids: CSASRSAGGNQPQHF. DNA of the CDR3: TGCAGTGCTAGTCGGTCAGCAGGGGGCAATCAGCCCCAGCATTTT. J is TRBJ1-5 and V is TRBV20-1; TRBD1 might be the D (6 bases). This CDR3 has 15 amino acids. With 3 bases removed from V and 2 bases from J, the gap between germline ends came to 14 bases. CDR1 is DFQATT and CDR2 is SNEGSKA in the germline V gene (reference sequence).

The chain links TRBV6-1 to TRBJ1-6, with 8 bases matching TRBD1. CDR3 length: 14 residues. The junction had 5 bases not matched to a gene; V was cut back by 6 bases and J by 7 bases. Germline CDR1 and CDR2: MNHNS and SASEGT. The CDR3 DNA reads as TGTGCCAGCAGATCCCGGGACAGGAATTCACCCCTCCACTTT. Translated: CASRSRDRNSPLHF.

In its sample, this clonotype was seen many times. The chain joins TRBV7-6 to TRBJ2-2, with D maybe TRBD1 (5 bases). The ends were cut back, 5 bases at V and 2 bases at J, with 12 bases in the middle. The CDR3 contains 15 residues. Germline CDR1 SGHVS, CDR2 FNYEAQ. This CDR3 is CASSLLGANTGELFF. Written as DNA, the CDR3 is TGTGCCAGCAGCCTTCTAGGGGCCAACACCGGGGAGCTGTTTTTT.

This clonotype was detected ten times or more. This chain links TRBV28 with TRBJ2-7; TRBD2 matches 8 bases. CDR1 is MDHEN, CDR2 SYDVKM, per germline. Germline trimming cut 5 bases from V and 3 bases from J; bases unmatched to any gene: 6. CDR3 size: 14 residues. The DNA for the CDR3 is TGTGCCAGCAGTCCGACTAGCGAGGTCTACGAGCAGTACTTC. This sequence encodes CASSPTSEVYEQYF.

This clonotype was counted at least ten times. The chain joins TRBV2 to TRBJ2-5; D ambiguous. CDR3 length: 13 residues. CDR1 and CDR2 (germline): SNHLY, FYNNEI. Trimming left V 6 bases short and J 1 base short, with 9 bases between. The CDR3 region has the DNA TGTGCCAGCAGGGACCTAGGCCAAGAGACCCAGTACTTC. Its protein is CASRDLGQETQYF.

This clonotype was recorded many times. The J gene is TRBJ2-7, the V gene TRBV6-2 or TRBV6-3; no definite D call. Deletions cut 6 bases from V and 2 bases from J, with 11 bases between. The CDR3 spans 13 residues. Germline assignment: CDR1 MNHEY and CDR2 SVGEGT. The CDR3 nucleotides read TGTGCCAGCAGCTCCATCATTGCCTACGAGCAGTACTTC. Its translation is CASSSIIAYEQYF.

This clonotype has just a few counts. This chain uses TRBV5-1 with TRBJ2-2, with TRBD1 matching over 7 bases. This CDR3 spans 14 amino acids. Germline CDR1 is SGHRS and CDR2 is YFSETQ. The junction had 9 bases not matched to a gene; V was cut back by 7 bases and J by 6 bases. The CDR3: CASRTGLRAGELFF. In nucleotides, the CDR3 is TGCGCCAGCCGGACAGGCCTGAGGGCCGGGGAGCTGTTTTTT.

The genes are TRBV19 and TRBJ1-1; D unresolved. The V and J ends lost 5 bases and 7 bases respectively, with 17 bases between them. The CDR3 is 14 residues long. Germline CDR1 is LNHDA and CDR2 is SQIVND (reference sequence). CDR3: CASSLRAQLGEAFF. The CDR3 coding sequence is TGTGCCAGTAGTCTCCGGGCGCAGTTGGGTGAAGCTTTCTTT.

This CDR3 reads CASSPGGARQETQYF. The CDR3 coding sequence is TGCGCCAGCAGCCCTGGCGGGGCTAGACAAGAGACCCAGTACTTC. The chain combines TRBV5-1 with TRBJ2-5; D possibly corresponds to TRBD2 (6 bases). V lost 4 bases, J lost 2 bases, and 15 bases lay in between. The CDR3 covers 15 residues. Per germline, CDR1 SGHRS and CDR2 YFSETQ.

The V gene is TRBV19, the J gene TRBJ1-5, with D perhaps TRBD1 (5 bases). The CDR3 loop spans 15 amino acids. V lost 7 bases to trimming and J lost 9 bases, with 22 bases between them. Germline loops: CDR1 LNHDA, CDR2 SQIVND (reference sequence). The CDR3 DNA reads as TGTGCCAGTACTACCCGGTGGGACCGGGGAGGGCCCCAGCATTTT. It is translated as CASTTRWDRGGPQHF.

Details on this clonotype: Just one base apart from a much larger clone, this may be a read error. The chain uses TRBV2 and TRBJ2-7; TRBD1 matches 7 bases. The germline gives CDR1 SNHLY, CDR2 FYNNEI. This CDR3 has 15 residues. V lost 4 bases, J lost 8 bases, and 14 bases stayed unmatched. CDR3 region: CASSGLGGRVGQQYF. For the CDR3, the DNA is TGTGCCAGCAGTGGCCTAGGGGGCCGCGTGGGTCAGCAGTACTTC.